This TCR beta chain is from a study of regulatory T cells in long-lasting Graves disease. Assembly of TCR beta libraries relied on iRepertoire HTBI primers together with Arm-PCR of CDR3 regions. TCRdb called the multiplex PCR reads again in MiXCR, with one record for every CDR3 protein. The sample carries approximately 440,000 distinct CDR3 sequences, around 22% recorded once. With respect to this clonotype: Its matching antigen is unknown.

J gave up 0 bases and V 4 bases, and 4 bases lay outside the gene matches. Germline assignment: CDR1 SGHRS and CDR2 YFSETQ. The CDR3 has 15 residues. Notes on the study in general: Persistent cases favored TRBV28, TRBJ1-2 and TRBJ2-5.

Documented time point: persistent/refractory GD, antithyroid drugs over 5 years with positive TRAb. PBMC RNA served as the TCR library source. Diagnoses of Graves' disease were made by American Thyroid Association guidelines. The chain carries TRBV5-1 and TRBJ1-1; 9 bases are a match to TRBD1. The sample in question was peripheral blood mononuclear cells (PBMCs), obtained when the disease was refractory, from a patient treated with antithyroid drugs. The TCR was taken from a female donor with Graves disease. The DNA of the CDR3 is TGCGCCAGCAGCCCGGGACAGGGTATGAACACTGAAGCTTTCTTT. Translated: CASSPGQGMNTEAFF.